The next 30 T cell receptor beta chains were all read from a single sample in a study of blood T cell repertoires in COVID-19. Produced via immunoSEQ multiplex PCR; TCRdb's table is partial and in-frame only. There are 200,000 to 250,000 clones in the sample; approximately 80% occur only once, and 9.2% lies in the top ten. The specimen was PBMCs or T cells enriched from blood (not recorded which). Receptors originate from a middle-aged man who had recovered from COVID-19.

The chain links TRBV25-1 to TRBJ1-5, with 7 bases identical to TRBD1. The ends lost 6 bases at V and 2 bases at J; junction bases unmatched: 7. The V gene's germline CDR1 is MGHDK and CDR2 SYGVNS. The CDR3 loop spans 15 amino acids. CDR3: CASSDNRGGNQPQHF. Here the CDR3 DNA reads TGTGCCAGCAGCGACAACAGGGGAGGCAATCAGCCCCAGCATTTT.

The chain joins TRBV7-3 to TRBJ2-1; maybe TRBD1 (6 bases). Per germline, CDR1 SGHTA and CDR2 FQGTGA. CDR3 length: 16 residues. V was clipped by 1 base and J by 4 bases, with 14 bases between them. CDR3 sequence reads: CASSLNGLGQYNEQFF. CDR3 nucleotide sequence: TGTGCCAGCAGCTTAAATGGTCTCGGACAGTACAATGAGCAGTTCTTC.

This clone was seen a handful of times. This rearrangement joins TRBV5-1 to TRBJ1-1; a weak D match, TRBD1 (6 bases). Trimming left V 5 bases short and J 5 bases short, with 16 bases between. This CDR3 has 14 amino acids. Germline CDR1 SGHRS, CDR2 YFSETQ. The CDR3 nucleotides read TGCGCCAGCAGGTCGGACAGCGGGGTTACTGAAGCTTTCTTT. Amino acids: CASRSDSGVTEAFF.

The chain combines TRBV5-1 with TRBJ1-1; D may be TRBD1 (5 bases). The CDR3 has 14 amino acids. The V end was cut by 4 bases, the J end by 2 bases, with 12 bases between. CDR1 and CDR2 from the germline V gene are SGHRS and YFSETQ. CDR3: CASSLRGPNTEAFF. CDR3 DNA: TGCGCCAGCAGCCTTAGGGGCCCCAACACTGAAGCTTTCTTT. Drawing the rest from reference TRBV5-1 and TRBJ1-1, the complete variable domain is KAGVTQTPRYLIKTRGQQVTLSCSPISGHRSVSWYQQTPGQGLQFLFEYFSETQRNKGNFPGRFSGRQFSNSRSEMNVSTLELGDSALYLCASSLRGPNTEAFFGQGTRLTVV.

The CDR3 coding sequence is TGTGCCAGCAGTGAAGCAGCCAGGTTCAAACATTTT. It encodes CASSEAARFKHF. This chain links TRBV6-1 with TRBJ1-5; no clear D gene. This CDR3 has 12 amino acids. Looked up from germline, CDR1 is MNHNS and CDR2 is SASEGT. The V end was cut by 0 bases, the J end by 16 bases, with 13 bases between.

The V gene is TRBV24-1, the J gene TRBJ1-2, with 8 bases lining up with TRBD1. The trim removed 7 bases at V and 2 bases at J, leaving 5 bases unmatched. Per the germline V gene, CDR1 is KGHDR and CDR2 is SFDVKD. The CDR3 covers 14 residues. CDR3 residues: CATRGTGENYGYTF. As DNA, the CDR3 is TGTGCCACCAGAGGGACAGGAGAAAACTATGGCTACACCTTC.

This chain links TRBV30 with TRBJ1-6; no clear D gene. The CDR3 covers 11 residues. From germline, CDR1 is GTSNPN and CDR2 SVGIG (reference sequence). The ends were cut back, 3 bases at V and 7 bases at J, with 4 bases in the middle. DNA for the CDR3: TGTGCCTGGAGCAGGAATTCACCCCTCCACTTT. Protein sequence: CAWSRNSPLHF.

The chain combines TRBV2 with TRBJ2-1; maybe TRBD1 (6 bases). The CDR3 totals 16 residues. The V gene's germline CDR1 is SNHLY and CDR2 FYNNEI. Trimming cost V 11 bases and J 1 base, with 21 bases left between them. The CDR3 loop is CAATTVQGRSYNEQFF. DNA of the CDR3: TGTGCCGCCACGACTGTGCAGGGGCGTTCCTACAATGAGCAGTTCTTC.

The chain has TRBV10-3 and TRBJ1-3; 8 bases map to TRBD1. The CDR3 sequence is 16 residues long. J gave up 2 bases and V 4 bases, and 7 bases lay outside the gene matches. Germline assignment: CDR1 ENHRY and CDR2 SYGVKD. This CDR3 reads CAISGPARGPGNTIYF. Here the CDR3 DNA reads TGTGCCATCAGTGGGCCCGCCAGGGGGCCTGGAAACACCATATATTTT.

The chain uses TRBV5-1 and TRBJ1-1, with a tentative D call TRBD1 (5 bases). The CDR3 loop spans 11 amino acids. V lost 4 bases, J lost 8 bases, and 9 bases lay in between. Germline assignment: CDR1 SGHRS and CDR2 YFSETQ. The CDR3: CASSDSLEAFF. CDR3 DNA sequence: TGCGCCAGCAGCGACAGCTTAGAAGCTTTCTTT.

The chain recombines TRBV7-9 with TRBJ1-3; 7 nucleotides match TRBD1. J was trimmed by 8 bases and V by 10 bases; bases with no gene match: 11. Germline CDR1 is SEHNR and CDR2 is FQNEAQ (reference sequence). The CDR3 totals 13 residues. CDR3 residues: CATPTGERDTIYF. The CDR3 nucleotides read TGTGCCACCCCTACAGGGGAGAGGGACACCATATATTTT. Supplemented by reference TRBV7-9 and TRBJ1-3, the full variable domain reads DTGVSQNPRHKITKRGQNVTFRCDPISEHNRLYWYRQTLGQGPEFLTYFQNEAQLEKSRLLSDRFSAERPKGSFSTLEIQRTEQGDSAMYLCATPTGERDTIYFGEGSWLTVV.

This clone was observed once. V and J are TRBV12-3 or TRBV12-4 and TRBJ1-1; 8 nucleotides align to TRBD1. V trimming: 5 bases; J trimming: 8 bases; junction bases outside the gene matches: 7. The CDR3 has 13 residues. This CDR3 reads CASSTLNRGEAFF. In DNA form, the CDR3 reads TGTGCCAGCAGTACCTTAAACAGGGGGGAAGCTTTCTTT.

In DNA, the CDR3 is TGTGCCAGCTGTCTGAGCCAAGAGACCCAGTACTTC. Its protein product is CASCLSQETQYF. This chain connects TRBV2 to TRBJ2-5; D not resolved. Trimming removed 8 bases from V and 1 base from J, with 8 bases in between. Germline V gene data show CDR1 as SNHLY and CDR2 as FYNNEI. CDR3 length: 12 residues.

CDR3 residues: CASRFSVWREGLKETQYF. The CDR3 region has the DNA TGTGCAAGTCGCTTCTCGGTTTGGCGGGAGGGCCTGAAGGAGACCCAGTACTTC. The chain combines TRBV12-2 with TRBJ2-5; the table assigns TRBD2, which was not confirmed against the DNA. TRBV12-2 is a pseudogene locus. This CDR3 contains 18 residues.

V usage is TRBV5-4 and J usage is TRBJ1-2; 7 bases are shared with TRBD1. The length of the CDR3 is 15 residues. With 1 base clipped from V and 8 bases from J, the junction kept 11 bases outside the gene matches. Germline assignment: CDR1 SGHNT and CDR2 YYREEE (reference sequence). DNA for the CDR3: TGTGCCAGCAGCTTGAGGCAGGGGGGTATCTGGGGCTACACCTTC. Encoded protein: CASSLRQGGIWGYTF.

The V call is TRBV5-8, the J call TRBJ1-2; maybe TRBD1 (5 bases). Germline V lookup: CDR1 SGHTS, CDR2 YDEGEE. This CDR3 is 16 amino acids long. The V end lost 6 bases, the J end lost 1 base, and 19 bases lay between the germline ends. Here the CDR3 reads CASTVGAAVFNYGYTF. As DNA, the CDR3 is TGTGCCAGCACAGTAGGGGCGGCTGTTTTTAACTATGGCTACACCTTC. Full variable domain (remainder filled in from reference TRBV5-8 and TRBJ1-2): EAGVTQSPTHLIKTRGQQATLRCSPISGHTSVYWYQQALGLGLQFLLWYDEGEERNRGNFPPRFSGRQFPNYSSELNVNALELEDSALYLCASTVGAAVFNYGYTFGSGTRLTVV.

The chain has TRBV5-5 and TRBJ2-3; 14 bases are a match to TRBD2. This CDR3 has 16 residues. Trimming removed 4 bases from V and 4 bases from J; junction bases left unmatched: 5. Germline V gene lookup returns CDR1 SGHKS and CDR2 YYEKEE (reference sequence). CDR3: CASSPGTSGSSDTQYF. CDR3 bases: TGTGCCAGCAGCCCCGGGACTAGCGGGAGCTCAGATACGCAGTATTTT.

This chain uses TRBV27 with TRBJ2-1; TRBD2 is a possible D gene (5 bases). In germline, CDR1 is MNHEY, CDR2 SMNVEV (reference sequence). V gave up 2 bases and J gave up 3 bases, with 8 bases separating them. The CDR3 extends over 14 amino acids. CDR3 region: CASSLSGSYNEQFF. As DNA, the CDR3 is TGTGCCAGCAGTTTAAGTGGGAGCTACAATGAGCAGTTCTTC.

The chain carries TRBV10-3 and TRBJ1-2, with TRBD1 identical over 11 bases. The germline V gene encodes CDR1 ENHRY and CDR2 SYGVKD. Trimming took 2 bases from V and 5 from J; bases not matched to a gene: 7. The CDR3 covers 16 residues. The CDR3 sequence: CAISEGQGASFYGYTF. CDR3 DNA: TGTGCCATCAGTGAGGGACAGGGGGCGTCTTTTTATGGCTACACCTTC.

This rearrangement joins TRBV9 to TRBJ1-4; tentative D call: TRBD1 (5 bases). Germline V CDR1 and CDR2: SGDLS, YYNGEE. CDR3 length equals 15 residues. V shed 3 bases and J shed 7 bases, with 16 bases lying between them. DNA of the CDR3: TGTGCCAGCAGCGGTGCTCAGGGAAGGGGTGAAAAACTGTTTTTT. It codes for CASSGAQGRGEKLFF. The full variable domain, in which reference TRBV9 and TRBJ1-4 provide the parts outside the CDR3, is DSGVTQTPKHLITATGQRVTLRCSPRSGDLSVYWYQQSLDQGLQFLIQYYNGEERAKGNILERFSAQQFPDLHSELNLSSLELGDSALYFCASSGAQGRGEKLFFGSGTQLSVL.

The chain joins TRBV7-2 to TRBJ2-1; no definite D call. This CDR3 is 15 amino acids long. V lost 3 bases, J lost 0 bases, and 9 bases lay in between. Looked up from germline, CDR1 is SGHTA and CDR2 is FQGNSA. This CDR3 reads CASSFSFSSYNEQFF. CDR3 bases: TGTGCCAGCAGCTTTAGTTTTAGCTCCTACAATGAGCAGTTCTTC. Full variable domain (remainder filled in from reference TRBV7-2 and TRBJ2-1): GAGVSQSPSNKVTEKGKDVELRCDPISGHTALYWYRQSLGQGLEFLIYFQGNSAPDKSGLPSDRFSAERTGGSVSTLTIQRTQQEDSAVYLCASSFSFSSYNEQFFGPGTRLTVL.

The V gene is TRBV15, the J gene TRBJ2-3; tentatively, D is TRBD2 (7 bases). CDR1 is LNHNV and CDR2 is YYDKDF in the germline V gene (reference sequence). V was pared by 5 bases and J by 6 bases, with 12 bases between. The CDR3 extends over 13 amino acids. CDR3 sequence: CATSLGGADTQYF. In DNA form, the CDR3 reads TGTGCCACCAGCCTGGGGGGGGCCGATACGCAGTATTTT.

The chain carries TRBV4-1 and TRBJ2-3; TRBD2 might be the D (6 bases). V was clipped by 0 bases and J by 6 bases, with 19 bases between them. CDR1 is MGHRA and CDR2 is YSYEKL in the germline V gene. This CDR3 spans 17 amino acids. CDR3 sequence: CASSQEHRDSFVDTQYF. The CDR3 bases are TGCGCCAGCAGCCAAGAGCACCGGGACTCATTCGTCGATACGCAGTATTTT.

This chain links TRBV3-1 (or the pseudogene TRBV3-2) with TRBJ2-7, with 7 nucleotides matching TRBD1. CDR1 and CDR2 (germline): LGHDT, YNNKEL (reference sequence). V lost 5 bases and J lost 7; bases outside the gene matches: 11. The CDR3 has 14 residues. The CDR3 nucleotides are TGTGCCAGCAGCTACCGGGACAGTCGTGGAGAGCAGTACTTC. Amino acids: CASSYRDSRGEQYF.

The chain has TRBV7-9 and TRBJ1-1; D ambiguous. The CDR3 contains 14 residues. Looked up from germline, CDR1 is SEHNR and CDR2 is FQNEAQ (reference sequence). Trimming shortened V by 2 bases and J by 3 bases, and 10 bases separated the two germline ends. The CDR3 nucleotides read TGTGCCAGCAGCTTAAACGGTGCCGACACTGAAGCTTTCTTT. Translation gives CASSLNGADTEAFF.

The chain links TRBV30 to TRBJ1-5; 7 bases are a match to TRBD1. The V gene's germline CDR1 is GTSNPN and CDR2 SVGIG (reference sequence). V shed 2 bases and J 4 bases; nucleotides not matched to a gene: 2. This CDR3 has 13 residues. Here the CDR3 DNA reads TGTGCCTGGAGTTCGACAGGGAATCAGCCCCAGCATTTT. This codes for CAWSSTGNQPQHF.

Notes on this clone: One end of the junction fails to match germline, which may point to a read error. The V call is TRBV30, the J call TRBJ2-1; 10 bases match TRBD2. CDR3 length: 12 amino acids. The germline gives CDR1 GTSNPN, CDR2 SVGIG (reference sequence). The CDR3 protein is CAWSSSGTSALF. The CDR3 DNA sequence: TGTGCCTGGAGTTCATCCGGGACTAGCGCGCTCTTC.

V is TRBV5-1 and J is TRBJ2-5; 9 bases align to TRBD2. CDR3 length: 15 amino acids. CDR1 SGHRS and CDR2 YFSETQ come from the germline V gene. V lost 4 bases, J lost 4 bases, and 8 bases stayed unmatched. In nucleotides, the CDR3 is TGCGCCAGCAGCCTTTCCGGGACTAGCCCAGAGACCCAGTACTTC. Translated: CASSLSGTSPETQYF.

The V gene is TRBV4-1, the J gene TRBJ1-2; D not resolved. CDR1 MGHRA and CDR2 YSYEKL come from the germline V gene. V gave up 4 bases and J gave up 4 bases, with 13 bases separating them. This CDR3 has 14 amino acids. The CDR3 DNA is TGCGCCAGCAGCCTCCAGTCCCTAGGCTATGGCTACACCTTC. Its translation: CASSLQSLGYGYTF.

The V and J genes are TRBV9 and TRBJ1-3; D not certain. The germline CDR1 and CDR2 sequences are SGDLS and YYNGEE. V was cut by 1 base and J by 0 bases, with 17 bases left in between. This CDR3 has 18 residues. In nucleotides, the CDR3 is TGTGCCAGCAGCGTACACGGTTCACAGCTCCACTCTGGAAACACCATATATTTT. It yields the protein CASSVHGSQLHSGNTIYF.